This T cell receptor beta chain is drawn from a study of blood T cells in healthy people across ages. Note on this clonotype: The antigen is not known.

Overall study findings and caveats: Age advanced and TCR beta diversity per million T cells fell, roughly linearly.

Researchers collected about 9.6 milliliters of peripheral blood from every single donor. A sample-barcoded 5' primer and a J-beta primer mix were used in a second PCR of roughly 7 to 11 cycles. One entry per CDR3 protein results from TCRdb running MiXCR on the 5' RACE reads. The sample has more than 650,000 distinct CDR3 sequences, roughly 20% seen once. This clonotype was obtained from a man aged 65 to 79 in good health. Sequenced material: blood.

CDR3 nucleotide sequence: TGCGCCAGCAGCAGCGGACTAGCGGTAACCACAGATACGCAGTATTTT. This codes for CASSSGLAVTTDTQYF. V gene TRBV5-1 combines with J gene TRBJ2-3, with 10 bases aligning to TRBD2. There are 16 residues in the CDR3. Trimming at V came to 4 bases and at J to 2 bases, leaving 7 bases not matched to a gene. Germline CDR1 is SGHRS and CDR2 is YFSETQ.